There are a few counts of the clone carrying this TCR beta chain. The antigen is not known. The data were obtained in a study of CD8+ T cells in alopecia areata. Overall study: Tofacitinib was taken orally by treated patients, and the dose was 5 to 10 mg twice daily. Study-wide results and caveats: Scalp lesions, especially in alopecia totalis/universalis, had higher clonality than normal scalp. Mouse data revealed clearer TCR sharing than patient data did, a gap possibly tied to HLA.

Both peripheral blood and punch biopsies of lesional scalp skin were obtained from patients who had alopecia areata. CDR1 and CDR2 (germline): LNHDA, SQIVND (reference sequence). The CDR3 sequence is 15 residues long. Trimming left V 3 bases short and J 9 bases short, with 15 bases between. Once RNA had been extracted, it was reverse transcribed into cDNA to act as the sequencing template. Sequencing used immunoSEQ multiplex PCR; TCRdb keeps in-frame clones, though not all of them. This sample has around 250,000 clones, with less than 80% found just once. Source: CD4+ T cells sorted from blood, taken at week 0. The rearrangement joins TRBV19 to TRBJ1-6; D not resolved. The sequence derives from a human donor with alopecia areata. CDR3 bases: TGTGCCAGTAGTATTGGGCTTGCTAGTTCTTCACCCCTCCACTTT. Amino acid sequence: CASSIGLASSSPLHF.